One T cell receptor beta chain is described in this entry. Antigen: not known. Germline and junction disagree at one end, which may indicate a read error. These data come from a study of cytomegalovirus exposure and HLA in healthy donors. Findings of the study overall: Researchers catalogued 160 or so TCR beta chains as cytomegalovirus-associated. Later analysis identified a missense DCLRE1C variant that was linked to TCR beta V- and J-gene trimming. CMV serostatus was the sole immune exposure information available.

Use of 60 Vbeta and 13 Jbeta primers characterized the PCR. The data were produced by immunoSEQ multiplex PCR, yet TCRdb's version contains in-frame clones alone and is incomplete. The sample lists hundreds of thousands of clones, roughly four fifths occurring once. This CDR3 has 15 amino acids. CDR1 SGHVT and CDR2 SQSDAQ come from the germline V gene. The sequence came from a woman in her 40s in good health and CMV-seronegative. This sequence joins TRBV7-4 and TRBJ2-7; the D gene could be TRBD1 or TRBD2 (5 bases each). Sequencing used PBMCs. The CDR3 loop reads CAGRGVGETPYEQYF. In nucleotides, the CDR3 is TGTGCCGGCAGAGGGGTTGGGGAAACGCCCTACGAGCAGTACTTC.